These 7 T cell receptor beta chains were all obtained from the same sample, sequenced in a study of T cell changes during pregnancy in multiple sclerosis. Repertoires were generated with immunoSEQ multiplex PCR, while TCRdb's copy carries only in-frame clones and drops some. The top ten hold 0.68% of the sample, which has some 21,000 clones, around 90% seen once. The source material was CD4+ T cells from peripheral blood mononuclear cells, sampled in the third trimester of pregnancy. The receptors shown here come from a female donor with multiple sclerosis, enrolled in a pregnancy study.

The rearrangement joins TRBV9 to TRBJ2-5, with TRBD2 identical over 11 bases. Germline values: CDR1 SGDLS, CDR2 YYNGEE. This CDR3 has 16 residues. Unmatched junction bases numbered 11, after V lost 5 bases and J lost 5 bases. As DNA, the CDR3 is TGTGCCAGCAGTCTACTTTTAGCGGGGGGGGTGGAGACCCAGTACTTC. It is translated as CASSLLLAGGVETQYF.

The chain links TRBV6-5 to TRBJ1-1; 10 nucleotides line up with TRBD1. This CDR3 contains 15 residues. J was trimmed by 6 bases and V by 6 bases; bases with no gene match: 10. From germline, CDR1 is MNHEY and CDR2 SVGAGI. The CDR3 is CASRDPGQGRSEAFF. CDR3 bases: TGTGCCAGCAGGGACCCGGGACAGGGGAGGTCTGAAGCTTTCTTT.

This clone has a single count. V and J are TRBV18 and TRBJ1-6; D ambiguous. The ends were cut back, 3 bases at V and 0 bases at J, with 9 bases in the middle. The CDR3 runs to 16 residues. Germline V gives CDR1 KGHSH, CDR2 LQKENI. The CDR3 DNA is TGTGCCAGCTCACCCCAAGGGAGCTCCTATAATTCACCCCTCCACTTT. Amino acid sequence: CASSPQGSSYNSPLHF. Looking up the rest from reference TRBV18 and TRBJ1-6 gives the full variable domain: NAGVMQNPRHLVRRRGQEARLRCSPMKGHSHVYWYRQLPEEGLKFMVYLQKENIIDESGMPKERFSAEFPKEGPSILRIQQVVRGDSAAYFCASSPQGSSYNSPLHFGNGTRLTVT.

V gene TRBV19 combines with J gene TRBJ1-4, with 7 bases aligning to TRBD1. This CDR3 has 16 amino acids. J lost 2 bases, V lost 5 bases, and 8 bases had no gene match. Germline assignment: CDR1 LNHDA and CDR2 SQIVND (reference sequence). Here the CDR3 DNA reads TGTGCCAGTAGTGTTGATCAGACAGGGACTAATGAAAAACTGTTTTTT. Translated, it gives CASSVDQTGTNEKLFF.

In its sample, this clone was seen a few times. In nucleotides, the CDR3 is TGTGCCAGCAGCGTATACGGGAACACCGGGGAGCTGTTTTTT. This gives the protein CASSVYGNTGELFF. The rearrangement uses TRBV9 and TRBJ2-2; D ambiguous. V lost 1 base to trimming and J lost 1 base, with 5 bases between them. The CDR3 is 14 residues long. Germline CDR1 is SGDLS and CDR2 is YYNGEE.

This sequence joins TRBV2 and TRBJ1-1, with 7 bases identical to TRBD1. Looked up from germline, CDR1 is SNHLY and CDR2 is FYNNEI. V gave up 10 bases and J gave up 2 bases; unmatched junction bases: 10. This CDR3 has 14 amino acids. The CDR3 nucleotides read TGTGCCACCAGACAGGGCGAACTTAACACTGAAGCTTTCTTT. Its protein is CATRQGELNTEAFF. The full variable domain, rest sourced from reference TRBV2 and TRBJ1-1, is EPEVTQTPSHQVTQMGQEVILRCVPISNHLYFYWYRQILGQKVEFLVSFYNNEISEKSEIFDDQFSVERPDGSNFTLKIRSTKLEDSAMYFCATRQGELNTEAFFGQGTRLTVV.

The V call is TRBV29-1, the J call TRBJ1-1; tentatively, D is TRBD1 (5 bases). Trimming removed 7 bases at V and 7 bases at J, with 13 bases between. Germline V gives CDR1 SQVTM, CDR2 ANQGSEA. The CDR3 is 11 residues long. This CDR3 is CSAGRVNEAFF. The DNA of the CDR3 is TGCAGCGCTGGCAGGGTTAATGAAGCTTTCTTT.